The text below deals with one T cell receptor (beta chain). Produced via immunoSEQ multiplex PCR; TCRdb's table is partial and in-frame only. The sample holds roughly 100,000 clones, about 86% seen once. This entry belongs to a study of blood T cell repertoires in COVID-19. The source of this sequence is a man aged 50 or older with COVID-19, enrolled during active disease. Sequencing was done on a sample of peripheral blood.

For the CDR3, the DNA is TGTGCCAGCAGTCTAAGACAGACTAATGAAAAACTGTTTTTT. Translating gives CASSLRQTNEKLFF. The genes are TRBV2 and TRBJ1-4; D is perhaps TRBD1 (5 bases). Per germline, CDR1 SNHLY and CDR2 FYNNEI. This CDR3 contains 14 residues. The V end was cut by 5 bases, the J end by 2 bases, with 9 bases between.